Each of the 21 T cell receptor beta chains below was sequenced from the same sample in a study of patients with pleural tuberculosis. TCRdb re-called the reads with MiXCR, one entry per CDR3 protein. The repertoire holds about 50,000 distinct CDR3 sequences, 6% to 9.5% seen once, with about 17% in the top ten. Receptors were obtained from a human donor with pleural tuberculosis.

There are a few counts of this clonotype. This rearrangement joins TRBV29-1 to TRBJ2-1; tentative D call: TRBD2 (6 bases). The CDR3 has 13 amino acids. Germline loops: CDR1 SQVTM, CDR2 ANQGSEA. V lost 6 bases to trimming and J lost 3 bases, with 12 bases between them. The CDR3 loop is CSVMRDLYNEQFF. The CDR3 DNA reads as TGCAGCGTAATGCGGGATCTCTACAATGAGCAGTTCTTC.

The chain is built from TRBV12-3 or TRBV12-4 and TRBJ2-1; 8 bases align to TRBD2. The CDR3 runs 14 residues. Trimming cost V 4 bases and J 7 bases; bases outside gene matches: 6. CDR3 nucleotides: TGTGCCAGCAGTTCGAAGCGGGAGTGGAATGAGCAGTTCTTC. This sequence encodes CASSSKREWNEQFF.

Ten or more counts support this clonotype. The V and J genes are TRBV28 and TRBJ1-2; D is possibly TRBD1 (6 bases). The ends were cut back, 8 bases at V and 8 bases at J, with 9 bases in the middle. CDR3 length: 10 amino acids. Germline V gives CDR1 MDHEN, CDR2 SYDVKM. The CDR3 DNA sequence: TGTGCCAGCGGGGGGCGAGGCTACACCTTC. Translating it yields CASGGRGYTF.

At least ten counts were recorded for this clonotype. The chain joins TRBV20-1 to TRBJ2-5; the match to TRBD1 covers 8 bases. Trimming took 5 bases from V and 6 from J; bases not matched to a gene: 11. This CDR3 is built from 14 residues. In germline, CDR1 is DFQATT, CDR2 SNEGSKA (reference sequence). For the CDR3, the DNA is TGCAGTGCTCTCGTCACACAGGGGGTAAAGACCCAGTACTTC. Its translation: CSALVTQGVKTQYF.

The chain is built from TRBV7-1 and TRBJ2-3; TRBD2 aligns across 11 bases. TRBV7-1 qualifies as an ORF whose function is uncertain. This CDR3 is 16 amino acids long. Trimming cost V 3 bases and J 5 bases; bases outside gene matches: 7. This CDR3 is CASSSGTSGRGDTQYF. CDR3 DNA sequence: TGTGCCAGCAGCTCTGGGACTAGCGGTAGAGGAGATACGCAGTATTTT.

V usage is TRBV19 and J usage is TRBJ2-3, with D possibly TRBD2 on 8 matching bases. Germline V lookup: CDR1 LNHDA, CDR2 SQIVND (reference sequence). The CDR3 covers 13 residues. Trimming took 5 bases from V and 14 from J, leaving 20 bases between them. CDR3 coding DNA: TGTGCCAGTAGTTACCAGGGGGGACTAGATTTGTATTTT. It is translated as CASSYQGGLDLYF. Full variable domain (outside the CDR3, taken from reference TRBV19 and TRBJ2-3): DGGITQSPKYLFRKEGQNVTLSCEQNLNHDAMYWYRQDPGQGLRLIYYSQIVNDFQKGDIAEGYSVSREKKESFPLTVTSAQKNPTAFYLCASSYQGGLDLYFGPGTRLTVL.

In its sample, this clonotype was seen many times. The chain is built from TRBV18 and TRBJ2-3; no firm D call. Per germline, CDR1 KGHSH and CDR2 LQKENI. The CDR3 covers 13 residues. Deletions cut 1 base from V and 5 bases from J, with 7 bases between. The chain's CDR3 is CASSPLGRDTQYF. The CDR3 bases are TGTGCCAGCTCACCACTTGGTAGAGATACGCAGTATTTT. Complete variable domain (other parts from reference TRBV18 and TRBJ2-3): NAGVMQNPRHLVRRRGQEARLRCSPMKGHSHVYWYRQLPEEGLKFMVYLQKENIIDESGMPKERFSAEFPKEGPSILRIQQVVRGDSAAYFCASSPLGRDTQYFGPGTRLTVL.

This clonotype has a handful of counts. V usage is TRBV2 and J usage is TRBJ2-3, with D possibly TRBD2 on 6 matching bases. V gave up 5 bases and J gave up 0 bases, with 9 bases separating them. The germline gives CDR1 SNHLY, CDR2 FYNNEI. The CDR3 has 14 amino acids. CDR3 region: CASSRDSSTDTQYF. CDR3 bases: TGTGCCAGCAGTCGGGACTCTAGCACAGATACGCAGTATTTT.

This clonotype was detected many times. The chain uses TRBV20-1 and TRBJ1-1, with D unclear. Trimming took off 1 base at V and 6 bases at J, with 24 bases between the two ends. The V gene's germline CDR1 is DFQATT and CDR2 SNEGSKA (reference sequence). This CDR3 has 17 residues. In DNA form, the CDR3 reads TGCAGTGCTAGAGCGAGCGGTCGAGCCCAAGTTGGGGCTGAAGCTTTCTTT. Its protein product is CSARASGRAQVGAEAFF.

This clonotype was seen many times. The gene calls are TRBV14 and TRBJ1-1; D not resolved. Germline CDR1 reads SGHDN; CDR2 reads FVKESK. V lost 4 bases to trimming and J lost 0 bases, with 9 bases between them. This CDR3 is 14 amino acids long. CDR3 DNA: TGTGCCAGCAGCCGTACCCATTTGAACACTGAAGCTTTCTTT. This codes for CASSRTHLNTEAFF.

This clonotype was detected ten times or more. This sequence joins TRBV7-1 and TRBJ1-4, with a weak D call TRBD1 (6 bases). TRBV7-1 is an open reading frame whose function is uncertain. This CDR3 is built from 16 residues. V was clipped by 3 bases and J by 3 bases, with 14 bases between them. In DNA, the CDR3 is TGTGCCAGCAGCTCCCACAGGGAGCAGGCTAATGAAAAACTGTTTTTT. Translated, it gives CASSSHREQANEKLFF.

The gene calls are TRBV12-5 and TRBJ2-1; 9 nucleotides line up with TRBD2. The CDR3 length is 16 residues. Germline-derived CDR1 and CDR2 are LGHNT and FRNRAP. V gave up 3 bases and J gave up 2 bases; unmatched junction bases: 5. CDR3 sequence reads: CASGLIAGAPYNEQFF. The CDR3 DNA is TGTGCTAGTGGTTTAATAGCGGGAGCGCCCTACAATGAGCAGTTCTTC. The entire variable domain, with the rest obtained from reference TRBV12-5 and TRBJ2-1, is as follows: DARVTQTPRHKVTEMGQEVTMRCQPILGHNTVFWYRQTMMQGLELLAYFRNRAPLDDSGMPKDRFSAEMPDATLATLKIQPSEPRDSAVYFCASGLIAGAPYNEQFFGPGTRLTVL.

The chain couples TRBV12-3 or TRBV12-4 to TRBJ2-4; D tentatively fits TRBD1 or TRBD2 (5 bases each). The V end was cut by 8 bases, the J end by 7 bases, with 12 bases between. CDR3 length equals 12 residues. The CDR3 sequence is CASGTGRNIQYF. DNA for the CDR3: TGTGCCAGCGGGACCGGCAGGAACATTCAGTACTTC.

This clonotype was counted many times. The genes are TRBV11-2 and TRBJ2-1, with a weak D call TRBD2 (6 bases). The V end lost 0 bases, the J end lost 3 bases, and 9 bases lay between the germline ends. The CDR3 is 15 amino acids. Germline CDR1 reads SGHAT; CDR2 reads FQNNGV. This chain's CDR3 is CASSLEVGSYNEQFF. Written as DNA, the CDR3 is TGTGCCAGCAGCTTAGAAGTCGGGAGCTACAATGAGCAGTTCTTC.

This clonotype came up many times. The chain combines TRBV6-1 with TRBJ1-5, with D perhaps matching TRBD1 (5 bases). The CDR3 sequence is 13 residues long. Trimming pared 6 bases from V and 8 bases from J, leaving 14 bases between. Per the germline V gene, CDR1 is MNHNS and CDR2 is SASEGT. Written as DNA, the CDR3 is TGTGCCAGCAGGGGACTCCAATCAGAGCCCCAGCATTTT. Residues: CASRGLQSEPQHF.

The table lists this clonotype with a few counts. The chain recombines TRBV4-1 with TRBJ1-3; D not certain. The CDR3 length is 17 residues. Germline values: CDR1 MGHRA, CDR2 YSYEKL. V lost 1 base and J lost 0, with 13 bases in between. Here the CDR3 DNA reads TGCGCCAGCAGCCAAGGTCCCGCCCGGGACTCTGGAAACACCATATATTTT. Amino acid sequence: CASSQGPARDSGNTIYF.

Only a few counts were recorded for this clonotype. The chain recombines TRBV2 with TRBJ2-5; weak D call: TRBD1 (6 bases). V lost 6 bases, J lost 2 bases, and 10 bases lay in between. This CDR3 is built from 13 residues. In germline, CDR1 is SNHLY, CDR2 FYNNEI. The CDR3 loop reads CASRLDRQETQYF. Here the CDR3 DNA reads TGTGCCAGCAGATTAGACAGGCAAGAGACCCAGTACTTC.

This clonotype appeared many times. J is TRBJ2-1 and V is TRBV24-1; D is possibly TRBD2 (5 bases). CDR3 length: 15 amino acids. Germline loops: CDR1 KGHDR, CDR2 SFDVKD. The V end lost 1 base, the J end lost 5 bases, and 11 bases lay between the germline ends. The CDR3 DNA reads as TGTGCCACCAGTGATTTCACAGCGGCTAACAATGAGCAGTTCTTC. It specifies CATSDFTAANNEQFF.

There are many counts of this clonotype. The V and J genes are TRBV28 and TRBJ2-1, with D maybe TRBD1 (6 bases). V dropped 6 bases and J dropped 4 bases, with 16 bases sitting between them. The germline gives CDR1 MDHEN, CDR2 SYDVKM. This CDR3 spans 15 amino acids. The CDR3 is CASSLIQGQYNEQFF. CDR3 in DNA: TGTGCCAGCAGCCTCATACAGGGTCAATACAATGAGCAGTTCTTC.

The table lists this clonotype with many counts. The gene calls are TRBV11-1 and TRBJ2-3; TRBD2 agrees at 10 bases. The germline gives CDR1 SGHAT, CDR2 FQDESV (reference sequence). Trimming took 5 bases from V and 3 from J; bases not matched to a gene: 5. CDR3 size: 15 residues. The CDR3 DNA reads TGTGCCAGCAGCCCCGGACTAGCGGAAACAGATACGCAGTATTTT. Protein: CASSPGLAETDTQYF. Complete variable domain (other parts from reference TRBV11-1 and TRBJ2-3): EAEVAQSPRYKITEKSQAVAFWCDPISGHATLYWYRQILGQGPELLVQFQDESVVDDSQLPKDRFSAERLKGVDSTLKIQPAELGDSAMYLCASSPGLAETDTQYFGPGTRLTVL.

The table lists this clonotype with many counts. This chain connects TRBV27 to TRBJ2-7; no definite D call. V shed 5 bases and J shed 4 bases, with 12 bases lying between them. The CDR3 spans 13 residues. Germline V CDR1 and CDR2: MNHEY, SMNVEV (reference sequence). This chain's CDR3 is CASSPSRVYEQYF. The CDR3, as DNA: TGTGCCAGCAGTCCCAGCCGGGTGTACGAGCAGTACTTC.